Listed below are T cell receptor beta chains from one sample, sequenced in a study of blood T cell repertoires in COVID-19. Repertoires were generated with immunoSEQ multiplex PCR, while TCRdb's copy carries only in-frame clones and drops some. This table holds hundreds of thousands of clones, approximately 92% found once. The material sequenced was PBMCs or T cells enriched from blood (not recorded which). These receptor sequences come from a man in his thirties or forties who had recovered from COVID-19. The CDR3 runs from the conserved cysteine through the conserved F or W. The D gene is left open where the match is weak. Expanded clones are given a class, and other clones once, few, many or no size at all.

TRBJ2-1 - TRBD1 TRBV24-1 CATRGTGGNEQFF TGTGCCACCAGGGGGACAGGGGGGAATGAGCAGTTCTTC
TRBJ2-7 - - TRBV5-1 CASSSDGGPEQYF TGCGCCAGCAGCTCCGACGGGGGGCCGGAGCAGTACTTC
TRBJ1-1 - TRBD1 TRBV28 CASSYGTAEAFF TGTGCCAGCAGCTATGGGACAGCCGAAGCTTTCTTT
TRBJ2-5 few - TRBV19 CASSIGGGTETQYF TGTGCCAGTAGTATTGGCGGCGGGACAGAGACCCAGTACTTC
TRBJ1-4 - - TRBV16 CASRIGRDEKLFF TGTGCCAGCAGAATAGGGAGGGACGAAAAACTGTTTTTT
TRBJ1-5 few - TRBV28 CASSLKRGRQPQHF TGTGCCAGCAGCCTCAAAAGGGGCCGTCAGCCCCAGCATTTT
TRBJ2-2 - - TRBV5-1 CASSPPSAANTGELFF TGCGCCAGCAGCCCGCCTTCTGCAGCGAACACCGGGGAGCTGTTTTTT
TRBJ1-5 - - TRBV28 CASTPPGDNQPQHF TGTGCCAGCACCCCCCCGGGTGACAATCAGCCCCAGCATTTT
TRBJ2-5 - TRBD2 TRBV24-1 CATSDSTSGRAVHETQYF TGTGCCACCAGTGATTCGACTAGCGGGAGGGCCGTTCACGAGACCCAGTACTTC
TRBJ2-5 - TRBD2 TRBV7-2 CASGPYSGSSETQYF TGTGCCAGCGGACCTTATAGCGGGAGCTCTGAGACCCAGTACTTC
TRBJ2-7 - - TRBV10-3 CAISDLSGSYSYEQYF TGTGCCATCAGTGACCTATCAGGGTCCTATTCCTACGAGCAGTACTTC
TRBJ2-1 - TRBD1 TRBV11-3 CASSLATGTYNEQFF TGTGCCAGCAGCTTAGCGACAGGGACCTACAATGAGCAGTTCTTC
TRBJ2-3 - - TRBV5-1 CASSSGTSLNFPDTQYF TGCGCCAGCAGCTCCGGAACTAGTTTGAATTTTCCAGATACGCAGTATTTT
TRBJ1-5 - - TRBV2 CASNRDSNQPQHF TGTGCCAGTAACAGAGATAGCAATCAGCCCCAGCATTTT
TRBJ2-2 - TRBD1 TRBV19 CASSNRGPVPGELFF TGTGCCAGTAGTAACAGGGGGCCGGTTCCCGGGGAGCTGTTTTTT
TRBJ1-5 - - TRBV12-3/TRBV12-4 CASRPGGSGAQHF TGTGCCAGCAGGCCGGGGGGAAGTGGGGCCCAGCATTTT
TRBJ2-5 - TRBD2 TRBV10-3 CAISLEGSGGQETQYF TGTGCCATCAGCCTGGAGGGTAGCGGGGGCCAAGAGACCCAGTACTTC
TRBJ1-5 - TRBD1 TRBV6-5 CASSRTGGSQPQHF TGTGCCAGCAGCCGGACAGGGGGAAGTCAGCCCCAGCATTTT
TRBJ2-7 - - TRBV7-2 CASSLVSRTASYEQYF TGTGCCAGCAGCTTAGTTTCCCGGACAGCTTCCTACGAGCAGTACTTC